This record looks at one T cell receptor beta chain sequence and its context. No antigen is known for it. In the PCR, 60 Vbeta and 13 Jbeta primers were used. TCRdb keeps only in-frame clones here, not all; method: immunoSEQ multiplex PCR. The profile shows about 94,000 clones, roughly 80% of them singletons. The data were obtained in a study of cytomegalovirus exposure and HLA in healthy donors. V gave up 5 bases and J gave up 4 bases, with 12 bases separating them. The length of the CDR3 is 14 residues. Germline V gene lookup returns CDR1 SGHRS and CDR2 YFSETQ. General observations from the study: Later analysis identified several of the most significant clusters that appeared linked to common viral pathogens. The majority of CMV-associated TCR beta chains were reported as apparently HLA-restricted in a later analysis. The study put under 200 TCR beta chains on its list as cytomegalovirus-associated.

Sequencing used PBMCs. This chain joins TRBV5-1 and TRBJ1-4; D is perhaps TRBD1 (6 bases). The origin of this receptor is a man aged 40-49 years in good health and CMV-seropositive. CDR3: CASRGTPYNEKLFF. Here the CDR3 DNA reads TGCGCCAGCAGAGGGACACCTTATAATGAAAAACTGTTTTTT. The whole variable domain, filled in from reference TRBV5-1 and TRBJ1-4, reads KAGVTQTPRYLIKTRGQQVTLSCSPISGHRSVSWYQQTPGQGLQFLFEYFSETQRNKGNFPGRFSGRQFSNSRSEMNVSTLELGDSALYLCASRGTPYNEKLFFGSGTQLSVL.